What follows are 15 T cell receptor beta chains derived from one specimen sequenced in a study of regulatory T cells in long-lasting Graves disease (TCRdb year 2021). The sample's time point label, in plain terms: newly diagnosed GD, antithyroid drugs for less than 3 months. For both TCR sequencing and RNA sequencing, RNA was extracted from PBMCs using TRIzol. The library was obtained by multiplex PCR. TCRdb names Illumina HiSeq 4000 as the instrument used. iRepertoire HTBI primers and Arm-PCR amplification of CDR3 regions were used to construct TCR beta libraries. TCRdb reprocessed the public reads (quality trimming at Q25 with fastp, clone calling with MiXCR) and kept in-frame beta chains. Rows are unified per CDR3 protein, each entry keeping the most common DNA and genes. The sample table contains fewer than 500,000 distinct CDR3 sequences; only one count was recorded for 15% to 20% of them. The ten largest clones represent over 9% of the sample.

The same data also contributed to another study, on T cells in Graves' hyperthyroidism and ophthalmopathy.

The source material was peripheral blood mononuclear cells (PBMCs), sampled at new diagnosis, from a patient treated with antithyroid drugs. These receptors were obtained from a man in his forties or fifties with Graves disease. Donor details come from another sample of the same person, matched by shared clones.

This clonotype was seen many times. The J gene is TRBJ2-3, the V gene TRBV29-1; tentatively, D is TRBD1 (6 bases). Trimming shortened V by 6 bases and J by 1 base, and 14 bases separated the two germline ends. The CDR3 loop spans 14 amino acids. From germline, CDR1 is SQVTM and CDR2 ANQGSEA. CDR3 sequence reads: CSVGRGQGTDTQYF. Here the CDR3 DNA reads TGCAGCGTGGGTAGGGGACAAGGCACAGATACGCAGTATTTT.

The chain is built from TRBV5-8 and TRBJ1-5, with a weak D call TRBD1 (5 bases). In germline, CDR1 is SGHTS, CDR2 YDEGEE. V lost 4 bases and J lost 3, with 11 bases in between. The CDR3 consists of 14 residues. The CDR3 region has the DNA TGTGCCAGCAGCACTGACAGAATCAATCAGCCCCAGCATTTT. Translation: CASSTDRINQPQHF.

The V call is TRBV29-1, the J call TRBJ2-2; D is unclear. Trimming shortened V by 7 bases and J by 4 bases, and 13 bases separated the two germline ends. Germline CDR1 reads SQVTM; CDR2 reads ANQGSEA. The CDR3 sequence is 13 residues long. CDR3 nucleotide sequence: TGCAGCGCTACAGTTCGACTCACCGGGGAGCTGTTTTTT. Translation: CSATVRLTGELFF.

This clonotype was seen many times. A junction boundary mismatches the germline segment, possibly from a read error. The chain recombines TRBV5-1 with TRBJ2-7, with 9 bases lining up with TRBD1. Germline V gives CDR1 SGHRS, CDR2 YFSETQ. The CDR3 runs to 13 residues. This chain's CDR3 is CASSLGQGDEQYF. The CDR3 DNA follows: TGTGCCAGCAGCTTGGGACAGGGTGACGAGCAGTACTTC.

Remarks on this clonotype: Being one base from a much bigger clone, this may be a read error. This chain connects TRBV24-1 to TRBJ2-7; D may correspond to TRBD1 or TRBD2 (5 bases each). The V gene's germline CDR1 is KGHDR and CDR2 SFDVKD. Trimming took off 6 bases at V and 7 bases at J, with 24 bases between the two ends. CDR3 length equals 16 residues. Here the CDR3 DNA reads TGTGCCACCAGTTCATGGGGGTTTGCCTCCTACAATGAGCAGTACTTC. It is translated as CATSSWGFASYNEQYF.

The chain has TRBV15 and TRBJ2-7; D perhaps matches TRBD2 (5 bases). The CDR3 totals 16 residues. From germline, CDR1 is LNHNV and CDR2 YYDKDF (reference sequence). Trimming stripped 0 bases from V and 5 bases from J, with 17 bases between. CDR3 in DNA: TGTGCCACCAGCAGAGATGAAGCTAGCCTGGAGGACGAGCAGTACTTC. Protein sequence: CATSRDEASLEDEQYF.

The chain employs TRBV10-1 and TRBJ1-1; D perhaps matches TRBD1 (6 bases). CDR3 length: 13 residues. Trimming stripped 6 bases from V and 4 bases from J, with 12 bases between. Germline V gene data show CDR1 as WNHNN and CDR2 as SYGVQD (reference sequence). CDR3 loop: CASSTGWGTEAFF. The CDR3 bases are TGCGCCAGCAGCACAGGGTGGGGCACTGAAGCTTTCTTT.

This clonotype was detected ten times or more. This chain uses TRBV20-1 with TRBJ2-7; D uncertain. With 1 base removed from V and 3 bases from J, the gap between germline ends came to 13 bases. The CDR3 extends over 14 amino acids. Germline CDR1 and CDR2: DFQATT and SNEGSKA (reference sequence). CDR3: CSARVQGLGYEQYF. The CDR3 nucleotides read TGCAGTGCTAGAGTTCAAGGGCTTGGCTACGAGCAGTACTTC.

The chain joins TRBV19 to TRBJ2-1; D perhaps matches TRBD1 (6 bases). The CDR3 has 16 amino acids. Looked up from germline, CDR1 is LNHDA and CDR2 is SQIVND (reference sequence). V lost 5 bases and J lost 6, with 20 bases in between. CDR3 protein: CASSSSTRARGNEQFF. The CDR3, as DNA: TGTGCCAGTAGTTCCTCGACGCGGGCCAGGGGCAATGAGCAGTTCTTC.

This clonotype was recorded at least ten times. This chain joins TRBV2 and TRBJ2-6, with a tentative D call TRBD1 (5 bases). This CDR3 comprises 14 residues. The germline V gene encodes CDR1 SNHLY and CDR2 FYNNEI. V lost 1 base and J lost 10, with 11 bases in between. CDR3 nucleotides: TGTGCCAGCAGTGAAGGAAGGGGTGGGAACGTCCTGACTTTC. Translating it yields CASSEGRGGNVLTF.

On this clonotype itself: This may be a read error, as it is one base from a much larger clone. The rearrangement joins TRBV6-2 or TRBV6-3 to TRBJ1-1; the D gene is possibly TRBD1 (6 bases). Germline V lookup: CDR1 MNHEY, CDR2 SVGEGT. The germline V and J ends were trimmed by 4 bases and 0 bases, with 12 bases remaining between them. The CDR3 has 15 amino acids. The chain's CDR3 is CASSSGTPMNTEAFF. The CDR3 nucleotides are TGTGCCAGCAGTTCCGGGACACCCATGAACACTGAAGCTTTCTTT.

This clonotype appeared a few times. V gene TRBV28 combines with J gene TRBJ1-4, with D perhaps TRBD1 (5 bases). CDR3 size: 15 residues. Per germline, CDR1 MDHEN and CDR2 SYDVKM. The V and J ends lost 8 bases and 8 bases respectively, with 21 bases between them. The CDR3 sequence: CASFAAAGLREKLFF. In DNA, the CDR3 is TGTGCCAGCTTTGCGGCGGCAGGGCTGCGGGAAAAACTGTTTTTT.

In its sample, this clonotype was seen many times. V usage is TRBV3-1 and J usage is TRBJ2-2; no clear D. Germline CDR1 is LGHDT and CDR2 is YNNKEL (reference sequence). V lost 0 bases and J lost 1, with 3 bases in between. The CDR3 length is 14 residues. Written as DNA, the CDR3 is TGTGCCAGCAGCCAAGAAATGAACACCGGGGAGCTGTTTTTT. It encodes CASSQEMNTGELFF.

Concerning this clonotype itself: A read error is possible here, since a much larger clone lies one base away. The V call is TRBV6-2 or TRBV6-3, the J call TRBJ2-7; TRBD2 aligns across 9 bases. The CDR3 covers 15 residues. J was trimmed by 5 bases and V by 6 bases; bases with no gene match: 11. Per germline, CDR1 MNHEY and CDR2 SVGEGT. CDR3 region: CASRRTSGRRNEQYF. For the CDR3, the DNA is TGTGCCAGCAGGCGCACTAGCGGGCGGCGCAACGAGCAGTACTTC.

As to this clonotype: A much larger clone differs from this one at a single base, so this may be a read error. The genes are TRBV2 and TRBJ2-1; 9 nucleotides match TRBD2. Germline lookup yields CDR1 SNHLY and CDR2 FYNNEI. CDR3 size: 16 residues. In DNA, the CDR3 is TGTGCCAGCAGTGAAGCGGATAGCGGGAGAGGGAATGGGCAGTTCTTC. Translating gives CASSEADSGRGNGQFF.